The sequence of this TCR beta chain was determined in a study of beta chain features in type 1 diabetes. Study overall: Healthy donors and patients had similar age, gender and cell yields.

The whole isolated RNA underwent reverse transcription, so sequencing captured expressed TCRB transcripts. Measured with immunoSEQ multiplex PCR; TCRdb has only the in-frame clones, and not every one. The sample holds 400,000 to 600,000 clones; 25% to 35% are singletons and the top ten take 0.065%. This clone turned up a few times. Its matching antigen is unknown. Regarding the study as a whole: VDJ junctions from patients with type 1 diabetes contained fewer insertions and more deletions. PCR could preferentially amplify shorter templates, alike in patients and controls. When Type 1 diabetes patients were examined, their TCRB CDR3s proved moderately but significantly shorter in all four CD4+ subsets.

This CDR3 spans 14 amino acids. The V end was cut by 6 bases, the J end by 6 bases, with 15 bases between. Germline CDR1 and CDR2: MNHNS and SASEGT. The sequencing sample was made of naive CD4+ T cells from blood. This clonotype was obtained from a young man in good health. V and J are TRBV6-1 and TRBJ2-4; D might be TRBD1 (5 bases). CDR3: CASRAGISGNIQYF. The CDR3 DNA reads TGTGCCAGCAGAGCAGGGATATCGGGAAACATTCAGTACTTC.